The TCR beta chain under discussion was sequenced for a study of shared clonotypes between healthy human individuals. Study-level results: Though the depth was large, rarefaction showed that sorted-subset sequencing was incomplete.

On this clone itself: Its antigen is not known.

Each sorted subset replicate got 200 ng genomic DNA, approximately 27,000 genomes. TCRdb keeps only in-frame clones here, not all; method: immunoSEQ multiplex PCR. The data contain hundreds of thousands of clones, around 92% of them singletons. The naive CD8 subset, CD45RO-negative cells positively selected for CCR7, excluded terminally differentiated effector memory CD45RA+ cells. CDR1 is SEHNR, CDR2 FQNEAQ, per germline (reference sequence). This CDR3 has 16 residues. V gave up 7 bases and J gave up 0 bases, with 18 bases separating them. Sample: naive CD8+ T cells sorted from blood. The J gene is TRBJ1-1, the V gene TRBV7-9, with D unresolved. The sequence was obtained from a man between 25 and 39 years old in good health. The CDR3 here is CASTPSREALNTEAFF. The CDR3 DNA reads TGTGCCAGCACCCCGTCGCGTGAGGCCTTGAACACTGAAGCTTTCTTT.